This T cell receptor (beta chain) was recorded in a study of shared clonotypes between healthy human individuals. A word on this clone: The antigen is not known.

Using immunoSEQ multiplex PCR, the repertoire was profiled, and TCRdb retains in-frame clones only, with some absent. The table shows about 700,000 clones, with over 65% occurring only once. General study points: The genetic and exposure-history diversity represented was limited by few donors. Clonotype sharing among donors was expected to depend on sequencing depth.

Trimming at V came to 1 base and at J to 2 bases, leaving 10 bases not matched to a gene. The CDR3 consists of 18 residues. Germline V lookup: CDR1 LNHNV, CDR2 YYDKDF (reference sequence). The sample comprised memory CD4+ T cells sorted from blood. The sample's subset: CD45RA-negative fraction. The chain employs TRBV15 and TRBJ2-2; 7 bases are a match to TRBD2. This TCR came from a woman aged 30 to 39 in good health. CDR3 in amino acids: CATSRGVRQGLNTGELFF. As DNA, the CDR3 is TGTGCCACCAGCAGAGGTGTGAGGCAGGGACTAAACACCGGGGAGCTGTTTTTT.